This T cell receptor (beta chain) comes out of a study of blood T cell repertoires in COVID-19. Original analysis: Using reference gene primer amplification, nucleated cell counts were estimated. Here immunoSEQ multiplex PCR was the method, and the copy in TCRdb shows in-frame clones only, minus some. For V, J and clone size, that table is used; D and trimming come from the DNA. The sample comprises roughly 200,000 clones, roughly 82% of which are singletons, and roughly 12% rests with the top ten. Recruits, aged roughly 18 to 90 years, lived in around 24 US areas. Assignment of participants to cohorts was predicated upon participant-reported clinical history. Germline CDR1 and CDR2: MDHEN and SYDVKM. J lost 1 base, V lost 6 bases, and 10 bases had no gene match. There are 16 residues in the CDR3.

The V gene is TRBV28, the J gene TRBJ1-1, with 8 bases identical to TRBD1. The sequencing sample was made of PBMCs or T cells enriched from blood (not recorded which). The TCR originated in a man aged 40-49 years who had recovered from COVID-19. CDR3 DNA sequence: TGTGCCAGCAGCCCAGCGCAGGGGGCAGGGAACACTGAAGCTTTCTTT. This translates into CASSPAQGAGNTEAFF. Drawing the rest from reference TRBV28 and TRBJ1-1, the complete variable domain is DVKVTQSSRYLVKRTGEKVFLECVQDMDHENMFWYRQDPGLGLRLIYFSYDVKMKEKGDIPEGYSVSREKKERFSLILESASTNQTSMYLCASSPAQGAGNTEAFFGQGTRLTVV.